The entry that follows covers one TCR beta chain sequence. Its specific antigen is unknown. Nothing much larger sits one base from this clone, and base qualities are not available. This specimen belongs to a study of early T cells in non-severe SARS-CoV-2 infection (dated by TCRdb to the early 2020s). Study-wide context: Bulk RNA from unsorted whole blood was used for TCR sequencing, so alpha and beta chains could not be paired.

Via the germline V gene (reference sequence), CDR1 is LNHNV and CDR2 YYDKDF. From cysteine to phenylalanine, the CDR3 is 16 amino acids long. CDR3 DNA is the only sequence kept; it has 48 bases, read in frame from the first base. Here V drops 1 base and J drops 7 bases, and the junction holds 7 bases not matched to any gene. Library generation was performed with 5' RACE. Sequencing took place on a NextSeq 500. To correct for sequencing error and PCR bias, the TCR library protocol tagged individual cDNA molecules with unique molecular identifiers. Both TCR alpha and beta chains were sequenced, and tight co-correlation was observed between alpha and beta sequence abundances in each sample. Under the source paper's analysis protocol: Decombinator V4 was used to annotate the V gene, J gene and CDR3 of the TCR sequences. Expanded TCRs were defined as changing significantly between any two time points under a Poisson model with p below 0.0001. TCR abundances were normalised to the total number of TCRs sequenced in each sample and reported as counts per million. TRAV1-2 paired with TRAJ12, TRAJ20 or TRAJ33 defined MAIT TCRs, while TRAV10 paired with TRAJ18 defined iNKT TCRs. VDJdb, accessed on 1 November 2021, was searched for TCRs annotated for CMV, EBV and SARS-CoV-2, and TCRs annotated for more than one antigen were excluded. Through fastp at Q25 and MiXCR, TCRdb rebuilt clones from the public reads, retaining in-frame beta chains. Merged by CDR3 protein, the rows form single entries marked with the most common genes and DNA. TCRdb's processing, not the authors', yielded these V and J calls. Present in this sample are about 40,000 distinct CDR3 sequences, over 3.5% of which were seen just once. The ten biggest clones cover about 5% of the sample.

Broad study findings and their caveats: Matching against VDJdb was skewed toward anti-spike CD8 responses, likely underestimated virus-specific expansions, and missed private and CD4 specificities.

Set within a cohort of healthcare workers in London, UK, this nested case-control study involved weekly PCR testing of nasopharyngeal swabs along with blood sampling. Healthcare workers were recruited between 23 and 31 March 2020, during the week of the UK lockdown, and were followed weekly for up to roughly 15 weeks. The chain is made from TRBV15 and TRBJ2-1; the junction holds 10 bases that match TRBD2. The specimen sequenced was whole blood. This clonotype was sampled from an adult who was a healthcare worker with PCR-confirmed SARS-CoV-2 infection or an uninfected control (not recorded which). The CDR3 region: CATSRVPAGGRNEQFF. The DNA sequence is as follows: TGTGCCACCAGCAGAGTCCCAGCGGGGGGGAGGAATGAGCAGTTCTTC. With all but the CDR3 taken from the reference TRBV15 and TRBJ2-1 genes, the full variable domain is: DAMVIQNPRYQVTQFGKPVTLSCSQTLNHNVMYWYQQKSSQAPKLLFHYYDKDFNNEADTPDNFQSRRPNTSFCFLDIRSPGLGDTAMYLCATSRVPAGGRNEQFFGPGTRLTVL.